Below are 3 T cell receptor beta chains sequenced from a single sample in a study of T cells in Graves' hyperthyroidism and ophthalmopathy. Amplification yielded TCR beta CDR3 regions, with RNA transcripts as the source. The HTBI primer set drove a first-round RT-PCR of the TCR CDR3. TCRdb ran MiXCR on the multiplex PCR reads and lists one entry per CDR3 protein. In the table there are a few hundred thousand distinct CDR3 sequences, about 16% of which are singletons. Sequenced sample: blood. The receptor source for this set is a woman in her twenties or thirties with Graves' ophthalmopathy.

A few counts support this clonotype. The rearrangement links TRBV9 to TRBJ2-7; D might be TRBD2 (6 bases). CDR1 is SGDLS, CDR2 YYNGEE, per germline. The CDR3 is 15 amino acids. The V end lost 4 bases, the J end lost 1 base, and 15 bases lay between the germline ends. Here the CDR3 reads CASSPPSVSSYEQYF. The CDR3 DNA sequence: TGTGCCAGCAGCCCCCCTAGCGTCTCTTCCTACGAGCAGTACTTC.

Ten or more counts support this clonotype. This rearrangement joins TRBV3-1 to TRBJ2-2; D is unresolved. Between the trimmed V and J ends, which lost 3 bases and 3 bases, there was a span of 14 bases. Germline V gene sequence: CDR1 LGHDT, CDR2 YNNKEL (reference sequence). The CDR3 extends over 16 amino acids. The CDR3 protein is CASSHPKEGDTGELFF. The CDR3 region has the DNA TGTGCCAGCAGCCATCCGAAAGAAGGTGACACCGGGGAGCTGTTTTTT.

The CDR3 region has the DNA TGTGCCAGCAGCGCGTCCGGCTCCTGGGCCCAAGAGACCCAGTACTTC. This encodes CASSASGSWAQETQYF. This chain joins TRBV9 and TRBJ2-5, with D unclear. Germline CDR1 is SGDLS and CDR2 is YYNGEE. Trimming removed 3 bases at V and 1 base at J, with 16 bases between. This CDR3 comprises 16 residues.